This T cell receptor (beta chain) originates from a study of CD8+ T cells in alopecia areata. Study in general: Among treated patients, oral tofacitinib was administered at 5 to 10 mg twice daily.

Sample treatment: oral pan-JAK inhibitor, 5-10 mg twice daily. Obtained from alopecia areata patients were lesional scalp punch biopsies along with peripheral blood. This CDR3 contains 15 residues. Germline CDR1 is PRHDT and CDR2 is FYEKMQ (reference sequence). V was pared by 2 bases and J by 1 base, with 6 bases between. Regarding the study as a whole: Persistence during tofacitinib was seen for many expanded lesional clones in scalp and blood. Scalp clonality dropped significantly under tofacitinib, as did expanded CD8+ top-100 clones.

This clone appeared a single time. No antigen is known for it. Following extraction, RNA underwent reverse transcription to cDNA, which served as the sequencing template. Data came from immunoSEQ multiplex PCR; TCRdb stores just in-frame clones and leaves some out. The sample shows some 190,000 clones, 40% to 55% of them seen only once. This chain connects TRBV13 to TRBJ2-6, with a possible D match to TRBD2 (6 bases). The source was CD8+ T cells sorted from blood, collected around week 53, from a patient treated with tofacitinib. This TCR came from a human donor with alopecia areata. The DNA for the CDR3 is TGTGCCAGCAGCTTACGGGGGTCTGGGGCCAACGTCCTGACTTTC. Amino acid sequence: CASSLRGSGANVLTF.